Presented here are 6 T cell receptor beta chains from one specimen sequenced in a study of T cells after yellow fever vaccination. TCRdb used MiXCR to reprocess the 5' RACE reads, holding one entry per CDR3 protein. Of about 330,000 distinct CDR3 sequences listed, over 4% are singletons. This specimen was PBMCs, taken 5 days after the yellow fever booster vaccination. Receptors originate from a man younger than 35 who received the YFV17D yellow fever vaccine.

Ten or more counts support this clonotype. The rearrangement links TRBV5-1 to TRBJ2-1; TRBD2 matches at 11 bases. J was trimmed by 8 bases and V by 5 bases; bases with no gene match: 3. The CDR3 runs to 13 residues. Germline CDR1 is SGHRS and CDR2 is YFSETQ. CDR3 sequence: CASRPGLADEQFF. The CDR3 nucleotides are TGCGCCAGCAGACCGGGACTAGCGGATGAGCAGTTCTTC.

This chain links TRBV10-3 with TRBJ1-5; D is undetermined. Trimming removed 6 bases from V and 1 base from J, with 10 bases in between. Germline V lookup: CDR1 ENHRY, CDR2 SYGVKD. The CDR3 consists of 14 residues. The CDR3 DNA reads as TGTGCCATCAGAGGGCGGGAGAGCAATCAGCCCCAGCATTTT. This sequence encodes CAIRGRESNQPQHF.

This clonotype was seen only a few times. The chain has TRBV19 and TRBJ1-1; D might be TRBD1 (6 bases). In germline, CDR1 is LNHDA, CDR2 SQIVND (reference sequence). Trimming shortened V by 7 bases and J by 5 bases, and 14 bases separated the two germline ends. The CDR3 is made up of 13 amino acids. CDR3: CASTFTGPTEAFF. The CDR3 bases are TGTGCCAGTACCTTTACAGGGCCAACTGAAGCTTTCTTT.

This clonotype showed up many times. This chain links TRBV6-2 or TRBV6-3 with TRBJ1-5; D perhaps matches TRBD1 (6 bases). Germline CDR1 reads MNHEY; CDR2 reads SVGEGT. The CDR3 is 14 residues long. Trimming took off 5 bases at V and 3 bases at J, with 11 bases between the two ends. The CDR3 sequence: CASSRQAYNQPQHF. The CDR3 DNA is TGTGCCAGCAGTAGACAGGCCTACAATCAGCCCCAGCATTTT.

V and J are TRBV6-6 and TRBJ2-5; TRBD2 is a possible D gene (5 bases). V lost 2 bases and J lost 9, with 13 bases in between. Germline CDR1 reads MNHNY; CDR2 reads SVGAGI (reference sequence). This CDR3 contains 13 residues. This CDR3 is CASSYGRSGPQYF. The CDR3 region has the DNA TGTGCCAGCAGTTACGGCAGGAGCGGCCCCCAGTACTTC.

The rearrangement links TRBV11-2 to TRBJ2-5; D remains unclear. V was pared by 0 bases and J by 6 bases, with 5 bases between. This CDR3 is built from 12 residues. Looked up from germline, CDR1 is SGHAT and CDR2 is FQNNGV. The CDR3 nucleotides read TGTGCCAGCAGCTTAGATAGCAAGACCCAGTACTTC. This translates into CASSLDSKTQYF.